This T cell receptor (beta chain) was obtained from a study of blood T cell repertoires in COVID-19. Study-level background: From the United States, Italy and Spain came samples of acute and convalescent COVID-19. T cells, B-cell-depleted T cells, or PBMCs supplied cDNA or gDNA.

V lost 5 bases to trimming and J lost 8 bases; unmatched junction nucleotides: 8. The CDR3 runs 14 residues. In germline, CDR1 is MDHEN, CDR2 SYDVKM. Per the original data handling: Nucleated cell number was recorded as an estimate derived from reference gene primer amplification. TCRdb's copy holds only in-frame clones and misses some; the assay was immunoSEQ multiplex PCR. V, J and clone size derive from that table, while D and trimming were established from the DNA sequence. The table records about 210,000 clones, 65% to 85% of them present only once. The gene calls are TRBV28 and TRBJ2-3; 9 nucleotides agree with TRBD2. The sequence was obtained from a woman between 50 and 59 years old with acute or convalescent COVID-19. The sample consisted of peripheral blood. CDR3 sequence: CASSLSSGMGTQYF. CDR3 sequence (DNA): TGTGCCAGCAGTCTTTCTAGCGGGATGGGTACGCAGTATTTT.